These 20 T cell receptor beta chains share one sample of origin, sequenced in a study of blood T cell repertoires in COVID-19. Method: immunoSEQ multiplex PCR; TCRdb's copy keeps in-frame clones and lacks some. The sample holds roughly 250,000 clones; approximately 88% are singletons and the top ten take 1% to 1.5%. The specimen sequenced was PBMCs or T cells enriched from blood (not recorded which). Source of these receptors: a woman in her forties with acute COVID-19.

The genes are TRBV6-5 and TRBJ1-1; no clear D. V lost 8 bases and J lost 3, with 19 bases in between. The CDR3 sequence is 15 residues long. Germline V gives CDR1 MNHEY, CDR2 SVGAGI. The CDR3 DNA sequence: TGTGCCAGCCCCCTTGCGTCGGACGGGGACACTGAAGCTTTCTTT. This codes for CASPLASDGDTEAFF.

This clone appeared a few times. V is TRBV14 and J is TRBJ1-2, with 9 bases matching TRBD1. There are 17 residues in the CDR3. The V segment lost 4 bases and the J segment 6 bases; nucleotides outside the gene matches: 15. Germline loops: CDR1 SGHDN, CDR2 FVKESK. As DNA, the CDR3 is TGTGCCAGCAGCCCCTTCGGACAGGGGCCTACTTACAATGGCTACACCTTC. Translation gives CASSPFGQGPTYNGYTF.

The CDR3 coding sequence is TGTGCCAGCAGTTTTTCCCCCGGGGGGGCCGGGGAGCTGTTTTTT. It specifies CASSFSPGGAGELFF. The chain recombines TRBV27 with TRBJ2-2; TRBD2 matches at 8 bases. The germline V gene has CDR1 MNHEY and CDR2 SMNVEV (reference sequence). The CDR3 sequence is 15 residues long. The V segment lost 3 bases and the J segment 6 bases; nucleotides outside the gene matches: 6.

This clone showed up just a few times. The chain employs TRBV12-5 and TRBJ1-5, with D maybe TRBD1 (6 bases). Germline values: CDR1 LGHNT, CDR2 FRNRAP. V shed 7 bases and J shed 0 bases, with 10 bases lying between them. The CDR3 length is 14 residues. The CDR3 coding sequence is TGTGCTAGTGCGGACAGCAATAGCAATCAGCCCCAGCATTTT. It encodes CASADSNSNQPQHF.

The J gene is TRBJ2-5, the V gene TRBV15, with a possible D match to TRBD1 (7 bases). Per germline, CDR1 LNHNV and CDR2 YYDKDF (reference sequence). Trimming pared 5 bases from V and 2 bases from J, leaving 12 bases between. The CDR3 has 14 residues. CDR3: CATSAGQLQETQYF. DNA of the CDR3: TGTGCCACCAGCGCGGGACAGCTACAAGAGACCCAGTACTTC.

This rearrangement joins TRBV7-9 to TRBJ2-1; D is uncertain. The ends were cut back, 4 bases at V and 7 bases at J, with 14 bases in the middle. The CDR3 has 14 amino acids. The germline gives CDR1 SEHNR, CDR2 FQNEAQ (reference sequence). CDR3 DNA: TGTGCCAGCAGCTACGACATTTTAGAGAATGAGCAGTTCTTC. Encoded protein: CASSYDILENEQFF.

The CDR3 spells CASSFGRADTGELFF. In DNA, the CDR3 is TGTGCCAGCAGCTTCGGGCGGGCAGACACCGGGGAGCTGTTTTTT. The gene calls are TRBV7-3 and TRBJ2-2; D possibly corresponds to TRBD2 (5 bases). The CDR3 consists of 15 residues. In germline, CDR1 is SGHTA, CDR2 FQGTGA. The V end lost 3 bases, the J end lost 3 bases, and 11 bases lay between the germline ends.

This clone appeared a few times. The V gene is TRBV4-3, the J gene TRBJ1-2; tentative D call: TRBD1 (5 bases). This CDR3 contains 16 residues. Trimming took off 0 bases at V and 0 bases at J, with 11 bases between the two ends. Germline V gives CDR1 LGHNA, CDR2 YSLEER. The CDR3 loop reads CASSQEWGVANYGYTF. CDR3 nucleotide sequence: TGCGCCAGCAGCCAAGAATGGGGGGTCGCTAACTATGGCTACACCTTC.

The V gene is TRBV5-1, the J gene TRBJ1-2; weak D call: TRBD1 (5 bases). This CDR3 is 14 amino acids long. V was clipped by 1 base and J by 4 bases, with 11 bases between them. Germline assignment: CDR1 SGHRS and CDR2 YFSETQ. CDR3 DNA sequence: TGCGCCAGCAGCTTGCTGACAGTAAGCTATGGCTACACCTTC. Translated, it gives CASSLLTVSYGYTF.

The chain links TRBV18 to TRBJ1-2; TRBD1 matches 12 bases. The CDR3 totals 14 residues. V gave up 5 bases and J gave up 8 bases; unmatched junction bases: 6. Germline CDR1 KGHSH, CDR2 LQKENI. CDR3 residues: CASSTGTGGEGYTF. The CDR3 nucleotides read TGTGCCAGCTCAACCGGGACAGGGGGCGAAGGCTACACCTTC.

This clone was counted once. The CDR3 nucleotides are TGTGCCAGCAGCTTCCGCTGGCGGGACGGACTAGCGGGAGTCGAGCAGTACTTC. Translated: CASSFRWRDGLAGVEQYF. This rearrangement joins TRBV5-6 to TRBJ2-7; 13 nucleotides agree with TRBD2. CDR3 size: 18 residues. CDR1 and CDR2 (germline): SGHDT, YYEEEE. J gave up 6 bases and V 2 bases, and 14 bases lay outside the gene matches.

J is TRBJ1-5 and V is TRBV10-3; TRBD1 aligns across 9 bases. Trimming took 6 bases from V and 5 from J; bases not matched to a gene: 5. The CDR3 runs 14 residues. Germline values: CDR1 ENHRY, CDR2 SYGVKD. CDR3 coding DNA: TGTGCCATCAGCCCGACAGGGGGGGATCAGCCCCAGCATTTT. This codes for CAISPTGGDQPQHF.

V and J are TRBV7-2 and TRBJ2-1; 7 nucleotides align to TRBD1. CDR1 is SGHTA and CDR2 is FQGNSA in the germline V gene. The junction had 3 bases not matched to a gene; V was cut back by 5 bases and J by 2 bases. This CDR3 comprises 14 residues. CDR3 in DNA: TGTGCCAGCAGCACGGGACAGCCCTACAATGAGCAGTTCTTC. Translating it yields CASSTGQPYNEQFF.

This chain links TRBV5-6 with TRBJ1-1; no reliable D call. Trimming removed 0 bases from V and 7 bases from J, with 28 bases in between. Germline V gives CDR1 SGHDT, CDR2 YYEEEE. The CDR3 has 19 amino acids. In DNA, the CDR3 is TGTGCCAGCAGCTTGGTTGAATGGCAGACAAATACCCGAAGCCTTGAAGCTTTCTTT. It translates to CASSLVEWQTNTRSLEAFF.

The rearrangement uses TRBV6-5 and TRBJ1-4; a weak D match, TRBD1 (5 bases). The CDR3 contains 16 residues. The germline V gene encodes CDR1 MNHEY and CDR2 SVGAGI. V was shortened by 1 base and J by 3 bases, with 12 bases between the two germline ends. Written as DNA, the CDR3 is TGTGCCAGCAGTTACTATGGGGCTGCAGCTAATGAAAAACTGTTTTTT. Translated, it gives CASSYYGAAANEKLFF.

The chain employs TRBV30 and TRBJ1-3; TRBD1 aligns across 7 bases. Per the germline V gene, CDR1 is GTSNPN and CDR2 is SVGIG (reference sequence). This CDR3 has 15 residues. V trimming: 2 bases; J trimming: 0 bases; junction bases outside the gene matches: 4. The CDR3 protein is CAWSRTGTSGNTIYF. DNA of the CDR3: TGTGCCTGGAGTCGGACAGGAACCTCTGGAAACACCATATATTTT. The entire variable domain, with the rest obtained from reference TRBV30 and TRBJ1-3, is as follows: SQTIHQWPATLVQPVGSPLSLECTVEGTSNPNLYWYRQAAGRGLQLLFYSVGIGQISSEVPQNLSASRPQDRQFILSSKKLLLSDSGFYLCAWSRTGTSGNTIYFGEGSWLTVV.

V gene TRBV12-3 or TRBV12-4 combines with J gene TRBJ2-5; 7 bases map to TRBD1. The V gene end was trimmed by 1 base and the J gene end by 4 bases; junction bases not matched to a gene: 0. CDR3 length: 13 residues. The CDR3 sequence: CASSLDRGETQYF. CDR3 bases: TGTGCCAGCAGTTTAGACAGGGGAGAGACCCAGTACTTC.

This clone was recorded many times. The gene calls are TRBV28 and TRBJ1-5, with 12 bases aligning to TRBD1. The length of the CDR3 is 15 residues. Germline assignment: CDR1 MDHEN and CDR2 SYDVKM. V gave up 6 bases and J gave up 7 bases; unmatched junction bases: 7. Here the CDR3 DNA reads TGTGCCAGCAGCCGGGGACAGGGGGCCTCGCAGCCCCAGCATTTT. It codes for CASSRGQGASQPQHF.

This chain connects TRBV27 to TRBJ2-1; 13 bases align to TRBD2. Trimming removed 3 bases from V and 5 bases from J; junction bases left unmatched: 7. The CDR3 loop spans 17 amino acids. Per germline, CDR1 MNHEY and CDR2 SMNVEV (reference sequence). The CDR3 DNA sequence: TGTGCCAGCAGTTTCTACCCCGGGACTAGCGGGAACAATGAGCAGTTCTTC. Translation gives CASSFYPGTSGNNEQFF.

The gene calls are TRBV6-5 and TRBJ1-5; D unresolved. The germline V and J ends were trimmed by 6 bases and 1 base, with 4 bases remaining between them. The CDR3 extends over 12 amino acids. The germline CDR1 and CDR2 sequences are MNHEY and SVGAGI. In nucleotides, the CDR3 is TGTGCCAGCAGGCAGAGCAATCAGCCCCAGCATTTT. Amino acid sequence: CASRQSNQPQHF.